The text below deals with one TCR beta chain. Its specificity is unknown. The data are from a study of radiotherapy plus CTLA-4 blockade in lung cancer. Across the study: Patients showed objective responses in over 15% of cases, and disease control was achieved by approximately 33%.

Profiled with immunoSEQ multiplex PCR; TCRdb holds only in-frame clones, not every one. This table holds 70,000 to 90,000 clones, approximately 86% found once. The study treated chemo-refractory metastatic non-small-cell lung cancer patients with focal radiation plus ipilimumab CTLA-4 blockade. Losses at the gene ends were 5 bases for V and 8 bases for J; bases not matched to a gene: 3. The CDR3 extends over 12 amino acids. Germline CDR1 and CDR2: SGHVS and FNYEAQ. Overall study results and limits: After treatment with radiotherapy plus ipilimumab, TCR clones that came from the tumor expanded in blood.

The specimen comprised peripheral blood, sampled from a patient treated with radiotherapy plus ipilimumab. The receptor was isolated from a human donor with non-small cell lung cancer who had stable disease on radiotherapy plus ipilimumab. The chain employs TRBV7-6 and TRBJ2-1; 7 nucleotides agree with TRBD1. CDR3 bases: TGTGCCAGCAGCCCGACAGGGCATGAGCAGTTCTTC. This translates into CASSPTGHEQFF.